This T cell receptor beta chain emerged from a study of molecular identifiers for immune sequencing clone quantification. Looking at the study overall: The replicates split RNA from around 20,000 or 100,000 naive CD8 cells five ways and sequenced four. Findings and caveats of the study: Clonotypes surpassing 20 RNA copies contained over 97% of effector molecules, versus under 1% in naive cells.

Using 10%, 30% or 50% RNA, naive CD8 libraries were derived from around 20,000 to 1,000,000 sorted cells. Naive CD8 T cells were picked out by sorting for CD8+CD4-CCR7+CD45RA+. In this sample, this clonotype turned up many times. Its antigen is undetermined. The CDR3 has 15 residues. From germline, CDR1 is LGHNA and CDR2 YNFKEQ. Trimming stripped 2 bases from V and 0 bases from J, with 10 bases between. MiXCR, run by TCRdb on the PCR reads, gives a single entry per CDR3 protein. The sample shows over 300,000 distinct CDR3 sequences, roughly 23% of them seen only once. The sample taken for sequencing was naive CD8+ T cells from blood, with Jurkat cell RNA spiked in. The subset here: FACS-sorted CD8+CD4-CCR7+CD45RA+ naive T cells. The TCR sequence derives from a human donor in good health. Some libraries in this study had Jurkat cell RNA spiked in. The rearrangement links TRBV4-2 to TRBJ2-5; D tentatively fits TRBD1 or TRBD2 (5 bases each). This CDR3 is CASSQPGRNQETQYF. The DNA of the CDR3 is TGTGCCAGCAGCCAACCGGGGCGTAACCAAGAGACCCAGTACTTC.